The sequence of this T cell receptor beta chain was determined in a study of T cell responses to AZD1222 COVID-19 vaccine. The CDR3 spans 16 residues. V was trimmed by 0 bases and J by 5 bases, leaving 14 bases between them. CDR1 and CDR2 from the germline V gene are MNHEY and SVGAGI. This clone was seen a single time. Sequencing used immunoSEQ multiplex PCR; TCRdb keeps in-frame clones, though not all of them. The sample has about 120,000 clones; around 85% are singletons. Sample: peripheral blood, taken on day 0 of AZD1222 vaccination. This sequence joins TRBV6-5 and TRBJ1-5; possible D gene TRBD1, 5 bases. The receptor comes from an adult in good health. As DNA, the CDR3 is TGTGCCAGCAGTTACTCAGGTTGGGGCAGGGATCAGCCCCAGCATTTT. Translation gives CASSYSGWGRDQPQHF.